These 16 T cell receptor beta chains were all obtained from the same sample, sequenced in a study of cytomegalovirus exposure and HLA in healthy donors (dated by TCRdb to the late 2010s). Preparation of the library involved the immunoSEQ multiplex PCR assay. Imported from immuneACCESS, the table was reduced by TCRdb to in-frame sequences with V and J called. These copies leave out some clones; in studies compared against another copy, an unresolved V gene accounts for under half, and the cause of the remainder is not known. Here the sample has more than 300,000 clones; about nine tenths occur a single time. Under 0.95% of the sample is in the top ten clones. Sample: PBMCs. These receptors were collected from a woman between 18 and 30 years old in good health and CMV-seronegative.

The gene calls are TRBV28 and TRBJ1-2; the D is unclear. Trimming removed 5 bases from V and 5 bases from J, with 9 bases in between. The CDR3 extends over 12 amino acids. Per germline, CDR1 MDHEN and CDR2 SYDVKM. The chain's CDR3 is CASSITGYGYTF. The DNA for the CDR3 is TGTGCCAGCAGTATAACGGGATATGGCTACACCTTC.

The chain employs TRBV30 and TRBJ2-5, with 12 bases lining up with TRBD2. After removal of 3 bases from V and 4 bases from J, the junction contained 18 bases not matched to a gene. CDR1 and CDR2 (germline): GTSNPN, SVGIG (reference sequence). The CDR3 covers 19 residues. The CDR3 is CAWSAGTGLAGWWTETQYF. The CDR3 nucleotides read TGTGCCTGGAGCGCCGGAACCGGACTAGCGGGATGGTGGACAGAGACCCAGTACTTC.

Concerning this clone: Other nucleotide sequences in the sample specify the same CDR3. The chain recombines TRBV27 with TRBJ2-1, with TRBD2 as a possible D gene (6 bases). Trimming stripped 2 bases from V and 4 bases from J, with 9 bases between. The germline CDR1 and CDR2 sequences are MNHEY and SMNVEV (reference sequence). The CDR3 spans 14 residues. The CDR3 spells CASSLGTGYNEQFF. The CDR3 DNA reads TGTGCCAGCAGTTTAGGGACTGGATACAATGAGCAGTTCTTC.

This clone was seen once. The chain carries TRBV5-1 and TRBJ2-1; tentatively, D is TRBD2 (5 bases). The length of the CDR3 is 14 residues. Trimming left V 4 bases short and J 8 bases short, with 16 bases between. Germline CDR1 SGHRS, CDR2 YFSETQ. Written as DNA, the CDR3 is TGCGCCAGCAGCCCCGACCCCCTGGAGGATGAGCAGTTCTTC. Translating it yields CASSPDPLEDEQFF.

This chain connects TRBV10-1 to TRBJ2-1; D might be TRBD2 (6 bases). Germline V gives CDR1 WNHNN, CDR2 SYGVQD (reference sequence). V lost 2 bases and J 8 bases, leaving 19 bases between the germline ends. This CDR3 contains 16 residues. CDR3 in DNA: TGCGCCAGCAGTGAGCCTGGGCGGGAAGGTAGACATGAGCAGTTCTTC. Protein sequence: CASSEPGREGRHEQFF.

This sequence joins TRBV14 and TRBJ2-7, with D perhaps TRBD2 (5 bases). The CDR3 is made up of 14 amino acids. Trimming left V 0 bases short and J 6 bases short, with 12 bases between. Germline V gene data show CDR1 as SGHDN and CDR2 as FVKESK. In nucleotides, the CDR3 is TGTGCCAGCAGCCAAGATGTGCGGGTTGGCGAGCAGTACTTC. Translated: CASSQDVRVGEQYF.

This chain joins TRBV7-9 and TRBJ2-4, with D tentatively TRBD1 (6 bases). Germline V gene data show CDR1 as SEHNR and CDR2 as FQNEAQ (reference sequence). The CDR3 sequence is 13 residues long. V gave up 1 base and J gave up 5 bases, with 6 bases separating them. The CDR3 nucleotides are TGTGCCAGCAGCTTAGAGGGGGAAAACATTCAGTACTTC. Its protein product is CASSLEGENIQYF.

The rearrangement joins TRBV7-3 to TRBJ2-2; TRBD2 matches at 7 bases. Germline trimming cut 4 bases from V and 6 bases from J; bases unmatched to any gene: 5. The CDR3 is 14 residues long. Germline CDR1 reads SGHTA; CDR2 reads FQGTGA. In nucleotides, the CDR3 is TGTGCCAGCAGCTCTGGTGCGGGGGCCGGGGAGCTGTTTTTT. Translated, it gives CASSSGAGAGELFF.

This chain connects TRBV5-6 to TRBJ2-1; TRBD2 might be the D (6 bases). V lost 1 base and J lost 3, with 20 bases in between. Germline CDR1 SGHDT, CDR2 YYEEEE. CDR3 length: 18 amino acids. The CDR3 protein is CASSLILGDFSRYNEQFF. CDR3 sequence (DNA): TGTGCCAGCAGCTTGATTTTAGGGGACTTCTCACGCTACAATGAGCAGTTCTTC.

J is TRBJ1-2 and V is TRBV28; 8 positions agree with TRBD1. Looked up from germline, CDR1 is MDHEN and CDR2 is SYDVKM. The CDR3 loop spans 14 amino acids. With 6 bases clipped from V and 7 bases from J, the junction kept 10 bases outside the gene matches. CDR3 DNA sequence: TGTGCCAGCAGAATAACCGGACAGGGAGGTGGCTACACCTTC. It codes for CASRITGQGGGYTF.

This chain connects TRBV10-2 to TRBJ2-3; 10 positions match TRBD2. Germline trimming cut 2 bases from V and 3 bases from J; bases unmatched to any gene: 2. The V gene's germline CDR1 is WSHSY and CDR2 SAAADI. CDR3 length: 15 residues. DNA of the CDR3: TGCGCCAGCAGTGAGGCTAGCGGGAGAACAGATACGCAGTATTTT. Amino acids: CASSEASGRTDTQYF.

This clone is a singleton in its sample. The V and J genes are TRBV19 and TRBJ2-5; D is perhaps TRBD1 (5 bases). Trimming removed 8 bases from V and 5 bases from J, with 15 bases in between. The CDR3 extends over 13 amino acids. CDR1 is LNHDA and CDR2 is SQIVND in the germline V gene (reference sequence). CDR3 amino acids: CASLPGRVETQYF. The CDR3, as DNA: TGTGCCAGTCTCCCTGGCAGGGTTGAGACCCAGTACTTC.

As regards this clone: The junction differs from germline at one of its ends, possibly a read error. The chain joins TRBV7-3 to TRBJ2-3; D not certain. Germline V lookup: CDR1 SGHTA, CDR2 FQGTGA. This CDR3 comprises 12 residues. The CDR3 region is CASSLGTDTQYF. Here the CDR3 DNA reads TGTGCCAGCAGCTTAGGCACCGATACGCAGTATTTT. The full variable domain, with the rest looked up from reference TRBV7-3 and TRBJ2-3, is GAGVSQTPSNKVTEKGKYVELRCDPISGHTALYWYRQSLGQGPEFLIYFQGTGAADDSGLPNDRFFAVRPEGSVSTLKIQRTERGDSAVYLCASSLGTDTQYFGPGTRLTVL.

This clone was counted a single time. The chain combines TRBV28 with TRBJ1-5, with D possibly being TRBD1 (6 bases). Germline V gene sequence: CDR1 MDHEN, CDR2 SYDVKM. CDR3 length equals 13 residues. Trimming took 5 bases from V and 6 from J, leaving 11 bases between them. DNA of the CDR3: TGTGCCAGCAGTCTTGCGGGGGCTCAGCCCCAGCATTTT. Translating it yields CASSLAGAQPQHF.

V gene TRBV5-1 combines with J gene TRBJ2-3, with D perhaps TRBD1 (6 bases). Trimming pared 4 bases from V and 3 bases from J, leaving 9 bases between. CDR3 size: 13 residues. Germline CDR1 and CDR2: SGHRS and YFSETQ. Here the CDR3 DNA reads TGCGCCAGCAGCGGGGGCCTAACAGATACGCAGTATTTT. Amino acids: CASSGGLTDTQYF. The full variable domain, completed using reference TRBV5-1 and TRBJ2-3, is KAGVTQTPRYLIKTRGQQVTLSCSPISGHRSVSWYQQTPGQGLQFLFEYFSETQRNKGNFPGRFSGRQFSNSRSEMNVSTLELGDSALYLCASSGGLTDTQYFGPGTRLTVL.

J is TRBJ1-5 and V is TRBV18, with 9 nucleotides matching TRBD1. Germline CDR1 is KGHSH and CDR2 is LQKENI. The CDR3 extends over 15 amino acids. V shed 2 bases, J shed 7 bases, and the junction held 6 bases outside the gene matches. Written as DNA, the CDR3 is TGTGCCAGCTCACCAATGGGGACAGGGAGACAGCCCCAGCATTTT. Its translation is CASSPMGTGRQPQHF.